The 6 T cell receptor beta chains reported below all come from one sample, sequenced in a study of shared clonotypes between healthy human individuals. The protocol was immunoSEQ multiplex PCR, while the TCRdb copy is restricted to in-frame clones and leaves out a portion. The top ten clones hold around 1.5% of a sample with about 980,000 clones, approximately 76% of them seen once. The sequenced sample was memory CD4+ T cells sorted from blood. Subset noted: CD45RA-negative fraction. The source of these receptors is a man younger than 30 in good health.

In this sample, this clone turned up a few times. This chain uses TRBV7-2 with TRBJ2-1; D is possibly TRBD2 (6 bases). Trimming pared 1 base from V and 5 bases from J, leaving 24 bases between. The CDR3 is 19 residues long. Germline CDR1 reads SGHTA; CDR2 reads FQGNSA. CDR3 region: CASSLDSGFGLALNNEQFF. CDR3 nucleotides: TGTGCCAGCAGCTTAGATTCTGGTTTTGGTCTAGCGCTAAACAATGAGCAGTTCTTC.

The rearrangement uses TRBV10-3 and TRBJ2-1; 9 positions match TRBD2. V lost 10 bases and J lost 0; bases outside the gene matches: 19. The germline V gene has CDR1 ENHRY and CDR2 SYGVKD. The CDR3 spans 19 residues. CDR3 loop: CATAFSSGELSPSYNEQFF. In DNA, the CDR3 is TGTGCCACCGCGTTCTCTAGCGGGGAGTTAAGTCCCTCCTACAATGAGCAGTTCTTC.

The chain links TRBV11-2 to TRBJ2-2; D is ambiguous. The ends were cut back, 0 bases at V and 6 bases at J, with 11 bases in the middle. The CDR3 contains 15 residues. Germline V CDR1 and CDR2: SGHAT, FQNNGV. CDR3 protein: CASSLESAVAGELFF. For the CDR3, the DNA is TGTGCCAGCAGCTTAGAGAGTGCAGTCGCCGGGGAGCTGTTTTTT.

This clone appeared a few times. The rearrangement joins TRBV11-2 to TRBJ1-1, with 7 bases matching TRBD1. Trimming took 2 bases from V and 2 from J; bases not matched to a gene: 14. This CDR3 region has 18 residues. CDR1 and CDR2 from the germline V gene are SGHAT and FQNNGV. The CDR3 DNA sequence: TGTGCCAGCAGCTTAATGGGTCATTTGCGGGACAGAAACACTGAAGCTTTCTTT. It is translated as CASSLMGHLRDRNTEAFF.

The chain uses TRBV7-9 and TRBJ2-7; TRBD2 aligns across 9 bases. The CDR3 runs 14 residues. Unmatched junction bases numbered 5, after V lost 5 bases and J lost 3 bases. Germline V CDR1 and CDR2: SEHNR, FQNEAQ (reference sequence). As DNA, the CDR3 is TGTGCCAGCAGCCCTGGACTAGCGATCTACGAGCAGTACTTC. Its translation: CASSPGLAIYEQYF.

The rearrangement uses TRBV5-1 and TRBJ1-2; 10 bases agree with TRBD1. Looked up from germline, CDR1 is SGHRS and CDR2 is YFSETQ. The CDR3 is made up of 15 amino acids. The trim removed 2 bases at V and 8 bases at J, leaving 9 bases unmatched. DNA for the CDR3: TGCGCCAGCAGCTTAACCCTAGGGACAGGGGACGGCTACACCTTC. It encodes CASSLTLGTGDGYTF.